Each of the 29 T cell receptor beta chains below was sequenced from the same sample in a study of T cell repertoires in breast cancer. During the second nested PCR, blocking oligonucleotides suppressed genes that were not paired. TCRdb independently ran MiXCR on the emulsion pairing reads; one entry per CDR3 protein. The sample yields nearly 40,000 distinct CDR3 sequences, 45% seen once. The expanded emulsion RT-PCR method captured paired alpha and beta chains from CD8+ T cells. The sample was CD8+ T cells. These receptors originate from a pool of human donors with breast cancer or a healthy control (not recorded which).

This clonotype has only a few counts. The gene calls are TRBV2 and TRBJ2-1; 8 positions match TRBD2. Unmatched junction bases numbered 9, after V lost 8 bases and J lost 3 bases. Germline lookup yields CDR1 SNHLY and CDR2 FYNNEI. The CDR3 has 15 amino acids. The CDR3 region has the DNA TGTGCCAGCCGAAGGGGGACTAGAATCTACAATGAGCAGTTCTTC. Its protein is CASRRGTRIYNEQFF.

The chain employs TRBV7-3 and TRBJ2-1; weak D call: TRBD2 (5 bases). This CDR3 region has 15 residues. Germline loops: CDR1 SGHTA, CDR2 FQGTGA. V was clipped by 3 bases and J by 6 bases, with 15 bases between them. The CDR3 nucleotides are TGTGCCAGCAGCTTCCCGGGATCCGCCGTCAATGAGCAGTTCTTC. Amino acid sequence: CASSFPGSAVNEQFF.

The chain couples TRBV4-1 to TRBJ1-4; 10 nucleotides agree with TRBD1. Germline CDR1 is MGHRA and CDR2 is YSYEKL. Germline trimming cut 1 base from V and 6 bases from J; bases unmatched to any gene: 5. This CDR3 spans 16 amino acids. CDR3 amino acids: CASSQGIGTGDEKLFF. In DNA form, the CDR3 reads TGCGCCAGCAGCCAAGGGATAGGGACAGGGGATGAAAAACTGTTTTTT.

The sample holds a few counts of this clonotype. The genes are TRBV19 and TRBJ2-2; D tentatively reads TRBD1 or TRBD2 (5 bases each). V lost 6 bases to trimming and J lost 5 bases, with 13 bases between them. Germline V gene sequence: CDR1 LNHDA, CDR2 SQIVND (reference sequence). The CDR3 is 14 amino acids. In nucleotides, the CDR3 is TGTGCCAGTAGAAAGTTTGGGGGAACCGGGGAGCTGTTTTTT. This sequence encodes CASRKFGGTGELFF.

As for this clonotype: This may be a read error: a much more frequent sequence differs by one nucleotide. V and J are TRBV6-5 and TRBJ2-5, with D possibly being TRBD1 or TRBD2 (5 bases each). Trimming removed 6 bases from V and 0 bases from J, with 20 bases in between. The CDR3 is made up of 17 amino acids. From germline, CDR1 is MNHEY and CDR2 SVGAGI. CDR3 amino acids: CASSHTPPPGHQETQYF. The CDR3 bases are TGTGCCAGCAGCCATACCCCACCTCCGGGACACCAAGAGACCCAGTACTTC.

This clonotype appeared a single time. This could be a read error, since a much larger clone is one nucleotide away. This rearrangement joins TRBV6-6 to TRBJ2-1, with D possibly being TRBD2 (6 bases). This CDR3 is 16 amino acids long. Looked up from germline, CDR1 is MNHNY and CDR2 is SVGAGI (reference sequence). Trimming took 6 bases from V and 0 from J, leaving 15 bases between them. DNA of the CDR3: TGTGCCAGCAGCGAACTAGCTAGCACCTCCTACAATGAGCAGTTCTTC. Protein product: CASSELASTSYNEQFF.

Only a few counts were recorded for this clonotype. The chain couples TRBV6-1 to TRBJ2-3; 9 bases are a match to TRBD2. Trimming took 4 bases from V and 5 from J; bases not matched to a gene: 4. The CDR3 has 14 amino acids. Germline V gives CDR1 MNHNS, CDR2 SASEGT. CDR3 DNA sequence: TGTGCCAGCAGTGCAGCGGGGGGAGGAGATACGCAGTATTTT. This sequence encodes CASSAAGGGDTQYF.

This clonotype was detected a few times. The V call is TRBV7-9, the J call TRBJ1-1; 9 positions match TRBD1. Germline CDR1 is SEHNR and CDR2 is FQNEAQ (reference sequence). The CDR3 totals 15 residues. The J segment lost 3 bases and the V segment lost 4 bases, leaving 6 bases of the junction unmatched. CDR3 coding DNA: TGTGCCAGCAGCTCGGGACAGGGAAAGGACACTGAAGCTTTCTTT. Encoded protein: CASSSGQGKDTEAFF.

The chain links TRBV19 to TRBJ1-1; D not resolved. This CDR3 has 14 amino acids. V was clipped by 8 bases and J by 3 bases, with 16 bases between them. CDR1 and CDR2 (germline): LNHDA, SQIVND (reference sequence). CDR3 bases: TGTGCCAGTTCTATTTCCTCTTTCTACACTGAAGCTTTCTTT. This gives the protein CASSISSFYTEAFF.

The chain joins TRBV6-2 or TRBV6-3 to TRBJ2-1; 7 positions agree with TRBD2. The CDR3 consists of 14 residues. The germline V gene encodes CDR1 MNHEY and CDR2 SVGEGT. J lost 4 bases, V lost 7 bases, and 7 bases had no gene match. CDR3 loop: CASTTSGEYNEQFF. CDR3 nucleotide sequence: TGTGCCAGCACAACAAGCGGGGAGTACAATGAGCAGTTCTTC.

The rearrangement joins TRBV11-1 to TRBJ2-1, with TRBD2 as a possible D gene (6 bases). V was shortened by 1 base and J by 8 bases, with 12 bases between the two germline ends. CDR1 is SGHAT and CDR2 is FQDESV in the germline V gene (reference sequence). The length of the CDR3 is 14 residues. CDR3 sequence: CASSLGLASDEQFF. The CDR3 DNA is TGTGCCAGCAGCTTAGGTCTAGCGTCGGATGAGCAGTTCTTC.

The chain is built from TRBV12-3 or TRBV12-4 and TRBJ1-1, with D hard to call. This CDR3 comprises 12 residues. Between the trimmed V and J ends, which lost 4 bases and 1 base, there was a span of 4 bases. This CDR3 reads CASSWGNTEAFF. CDR3 DNA sequence: TGTGCCAGCAGTTGGGGGAACACTGAAGCTTTCTTT.

This clonotype has only a few counts. The chain is built from TRBV6-1 and TRBJ2-2; maybe TRBD2 (6 bases). This CDR3 region has 16 residues. CDR1 MNHNS and CDR2 SASEGT come from the germline V gene. The V end was cut by 4 bases, the J end by 4 bases, with 16 bases between. CDR3 residues: CASSGWAGTGTGELFF. The CDR3 DNA reads TGTGCCAGCAGTGGGTGGGCGGGGACGGGCACCGGGGAGCTGTTTTTT.

This clonotype was seen a handful of times. The rearrangement joins TRBV20-1 to TRBJ1-6; D not resolved. Trimming pared 5 bases from V and 4 bases from J, leaving 9 bases between. Germline V lookup: CDR1 DFQATT, CDR2 SNEGSKA (reference sequence). The CDR3 loop spans 13 amino acids. The chain's CDR3 is CSAVLEYNSPLHF. In DNA form, the CDR3 reads TGCAGTGCTGTTCTAGAGTATAATTCACCCCTCCACTTT.

This clonotype came up a few times. The chain recombines TRBV7-9 with TRBJ2-1; possibly TRBD2 for D (6 bases). V was cut by 5 bases and J by 1 base, with 9 bases left in between. Germline values: CDR1 SEHNR, CDR2 FQNEAQ (reference sequence). This CDR3 is 14 amino acids long. The CDR3: CASSRGVSYNEQFF. Written as DNA, the CDR3 is TGTGCCAGCAGCCGCGGGGTATCCTACAATGAGCAGTTCTTC.

The table lists this clonotype with many counts. The rearrangement uses TRBV20-1 and TRBJ1-6; tentative D call: TRBD1 (5 bases). The CDR3 consists of 13 residues. V lost 2 bases to trimming and J lost 8 bases, with 10 bases between them. Germline V gene sequence: CDR1 DFQATT, CDR2 SNEGSKA (reference sequence). The CDR3 nucleotides read TGCAGTGCTAGACAGCCAGGGCATTCACCCCTCCACTTT. It codes for CSARQPGHSPLHF.

The chain uses TRBV20-1 and TRBJ2-1, with 8 bases matching TRBD2. CDR1 is DFQATT and CDR2 is SNEGSKA in the germline V gene (reference sequence). Germline trimming cut 3 bases from V and 3 bases from J; bases unmatched to any gene: 13. The length of the CDR3 is 17 residues. Here the CDR3 DNA reads TGCAGTGCTAGTTCAGAGACTAGCGTCTATCACTACAATGAGCAGTTCTTC. It is translated as CSASSETSVYHYNEQFF.

The rearrangement joins TRBV6-1 to TRBJ1-2; 7 positions agree with TRBD1. CDR1 and CDR2 (germline): MNHNS, SASEGT. CDR3 length equals 12 residues. V shed 7 bases, J shed 10 bases, and the junction held 9 bases outside the gene matches. The CDR3: CASTPGTGDYTF. The CDR3 nucleotides are TGTGCCAGCACACCGGGTACAGGGGACTACACCTTC.

As regards this clonotype: Being one base from a much bigger clone, this may be a read error. The chain uses TRBV28 and TRBJ1-3; D unresolved. CDR3 size: 15 residues. Trimming took 4 bases from V and 0 from J, leaving 10 bases between them. Germline assignment: CDR1 MDHEN and CDR2 SYDVKM. The CDR3 sequence is CASSYDGVSGNTIYF. The CDR3 bases are TGTGCCAGCAGTTACGACGGCGTCTCTGGAAACACCATATATTTT.

V usage is TRBV18 and J usage is TRBJ1-2, with 8 bases fitting TRBD1. CDR3 length equals 14 residues. Losses at the gene ends were 3 bases for V and 6 bases for J; bases not matched to a gene: 6. CDR1 is KGHSH, CDR2 LQKENI, per germline. CDR3 residues: CASSPGTGWDGYTF. Here the CDR3 DNA reads TGTGCCAGCTCACCTGGGACAGGTTGGGATGGCTACACCTTC.

This clonotype was seen only a few times. The chain carries TRBV4-1 and TRBJ1-5; TRBD1 is a possible D gene (6 bases). Trimming removed 1 base from V and 2 bases from J, with 9 bases in between. The V gene's germline CDR1 is MGHRA and CDR2 YSYEKL. The CDR3 is 15 amino acids. In nucleotides, the CDR3 is TGCGCCAGCAGCCAAGCGGGACACGGCAATCAGCCCCAGCATTTT. This sequence encodes CASSQAGHGNQPQHF.

This chain links TRBV20-1 with TRBJ1-2; D not certain. Trimming stripped 1 base from V and 2 bases from J, with 20 bases between. The CDR3 extends over 17 amino acids. The germline V gene encodes CDR1 DFQATT and CDR2 SNEGSKA (reference sequence). CDR3 DNA sequence: TGCAGTGCTAGAGTACGGAATGAAGACCGCTGGAACTATGGCTACACCTTC. Translation gives CSARVRNEDRWNYGYTF.

As regards this clonotype: This could be a read error, since a much larger clone is one nucleotide away. The CDR3 DNA sequence: TGTGCCACCAGCAGAAATATAGCGGGTCAAGAGGCCCAGTACTTC. It encodes CATSRNIAGQEAQYF. The gene calls are TRBV15 and TRBJ2-5, with TRBD2 matching 7 bases. Germline CDR1 reads LNHNV; CDR2 reads YYDKDF (reference sequence). CDR3 length: 15 residues.

In its sample, this clonotype was seen a few times. The gene calls are TRBV3-1 and TRBJ1-5; D is unresolved. The CDR3 loop spans 13 amino acids. Germline V lookup: CDR1 LGHDT, CDR2 YNNKEL (reference sequence). Trimming pared 5 bases from V and 6 bases from J, leaving 11 bases between. The CDR3 protein is CASSFISGQPQHF. As DNA, the CDR3 is TGTGCCAGCAGCTTCATAAGTGGTCAGCCCCAGCATTTT.

In its sample, this clonotype was seen a few times. The genes are TRBV6-4 and TRBJ2-7, with D perhaps given as TRBD1 or TRBD2 (6 bases each). CDR3 length equals 15 residues. Germline V CDR1 and CDR2: MRHNA, SNTAGT. V was clipped by 0 bases and J by 6 bases, with 15 bases between them. CDR3 bases: TGTGCCAGCAGTGACTCGATTTCGGGGGCGGGCGAGCAGTACTTC. Protein: CASSDSISGAGEQYF.

This clonotype was seen a few times. The genes are TRBV3-1 and TRBJ2-6; D gene unclear. The germline V and J ends were trimmed by 6 bases and 0 bases, with 6 bases remaining between them. CDR1 is LGHDT, CDR2 YNNKEL, per germline (reference sequence). The CDR3 length is 14 residues. In DNA form, the CDR3 reads TGTGCCAGCAGGACCAACTCTGGGGCCAACGTCCTGACTTTC. This sequence encodes CASRTNSGANVLTF.

This clonotype showed up just a few times. The gene calls are TRBV28 and TRBJ1-1, with 10 bases lining up with TRBD1. The CDR3 is made up of 18 amino acids. Germline assignment: CDR1 MDHEN and CDR2 SYDVKM. J gave up 0 bases and V 6 bases, and 13 bases lay outside the gene matches. The CDR3: CASSTLRDRGLLNTEAFF. For the CDR3, the DNA is TGTGCCAGCAGCACTCTCCGGGACAGGGGATTATTGAACACTGAAGCTTTCTTT.

On this clonotype: With a much larger clone just one base away, this may be a read error. The conserved phenylalanine or tryptophan normally closing the CDR3 is absent here, so this likely arose from a read error. The V gene is TRBV6-5, the J gene TRBJ2-1, with TRBD2 identical over 7 bases. V lost 11 bases to trimming and J lost 5 bases; unmatched junction nucleotides: 0. CDR1 and CDR2 from the germline V gene are MNHEY and SVGAGI. The CDR3 totals 10 residues. The CDR3 sequence is CAAGDNEQFI. The CDR3 DNA reads TGTGCCGCGGGGGACAATGAGCAGTTCATC.

This clonotype was detected ten times or more. The chain has TRBV4-2 and TRBJ1-2; D is unresolved. The CDR3 has 14 residues. CDR1 is LGHNA, CDR2 YNFKEQ, per germline. Trimming took off 0 bases at V and 6 bases at J, with 11 bases between the two ends. The CDR3 loop reads CASSQDRTDDGYTF. CDR3 nucleotide sequence: TGTGCCAGCAGCCAAGACAGGACTGACGATGGCTACACCTTC.